The 3 T cell receptor beta chains listed next were all sequenced from one sample in a study of CD8+CD57+ T cells in acquired aplastic anemia. Genomic DNA acted as the template from which TCR beta VDJ combination and CDR3 sequence profiling were carried out. Each CDR3 protein is one row after TCRdb ran MiXCR on the reads. In the table there are 200,000 to 250,000 distinct CDR3 sequences, almost 35% of which are singletons. What was sequenced was sorted CD4+, CD8+, or CD8+CD57+ T cells (not recorded which) from PBMCs. The receptor source for this set is a human donor in good health, serving as a control.

In its sample, this clonotype was seen a few times. This sequence joins TRBV20-1 and TRBJ1-5; perhaps TRBD1 as D (6 bases). The CDR3 spans 15 residues. Trimming removed 5 bases at V and 1 base at J, with 15 bases between. CDR1 is DFQATT, CDR2 SNEGSKA, per germline (reference sequence). CDR3 residues: CSALPQGVSNQPQHF. In DNA form, the CDR3 reads TGCAGTGCTTTACCACAGGGTGTGAGCAATCAGCCCCAGCATTTT.

In this sample, this clonotype turned up many times. V and J are TRBV4-1 and TRBJ2-7; D gene ambiguous. The CDR3 totals 13 residues. In germline, CDR1 is MGHRA, CDR2 YSYEKL. V gave up 1 base and J gave up 6 bases, with 10 bases separating them. CDR3 residues: CASSQGPPFEQYF. The CDR3 region has the DNA TGCGCCAGCAGCCAAGGACCGCCCTTCGAGCAGTACTTC.

The chain carries TRBV6-1 and TRBJ2-1, with 8 bases lining up with TRBD1. The V gene's germline CDR1 is MNHNS and CDR2 SASEGT. This CDR3 is built from 13 residues. The trim removed 8 bases at V and 5 bases at J, leaving 5 bases unmatched. CDR3 sequence (DNA): TGTGCCAGCGGTCAGGGGGCCGACAATGAGCAGTTCTTC. Encoded protein: CASGQGADNEQFF.